Below, 27 T cell receptor beta chains from the same sample are listed, as sequenced in a study of cytomegalovirus exposure and HLA in healthy donors. The PCR had 60 Vbeta and 13 Jbeta primers. Assay used: immunoSEQ multiplex PCR; TCRdb lists only in-frame clones, some missing. The sample contains 55,000 to 80,000 clones, 78% of which appear only once. Sequenced: PBMCs. The receptors were sampled from a man aged 40-49 years in good health and CMV-seronegative.

The V and J genes are TRBV6-5 and TRBJ2-5; 7 nucleotides align to TRBD1. The J call could be wrong; TRBJ2-7 is a better fit for the DNA end. The CDR3 contains 14 residues. Looked up from germline, CDR1 is MNHEY and CDR2 is SVGAGI. CDR3 residues: CASSSPGTVYEQYF. CDR3 DNA sequence: TGTGCCAGCAGTTCCCCAGGGACAGTCTACGAGCAGTACTTC.

The chain recombines TRBV11-2 with TRBJ1-2, with 9 bases lining up with TRBD1. Per the germline V gene, CDR1 is SGHAT and CDR2 is FQNNGV. The CDR3 extends over 14 amino acids. Trimming at V came to 3 bases and at J to 7 bases, leaving 6 bases not matched to a gene. CDR3 region: CASSFGTGIVGYTF. In nucleotides, the CDR3 is TGTGCCAGCAGCTTTGGGACAGGGATTGTTGGCTACACCTTC.

The CDR3 DNA reads as TGTGCCAGCAGCTTAATACAGGAAGGGAATGAGCAGTTCTTC. This gives the protein CASSLIQEGNEQFF. The chain links TRBV11-1 to TRBJ2-1, with a possible D match to TRBD1 (5 bases). The CDR3 is 14 amino acids. The ends were cut back, 2 bases at V and 7 bases at J, with 12 bases in the middle. CDR1 is SGHAT and CDR2 is FQDESV in the germline V gene (reference sequence).

The V and J genes are TRBV7-2 and TRBJ2-5; 7 bases align to TRBD1. The DNA end lines up better with TRBJ2-7; the J call may be wrong. Germline lookup yields CDR1 SGHTA and CDR2 FQGNSA. This CDR3 comprises 14 residues. CDR3 region: CASSPGRQGYEQYF. DNA for the CDR3: TGTGCCAGCAGCCCCGGTCGACAGGGCTACGAGCAGTACTTC.

This clone was counted between two and nine times. A much larger clone lies a single base off, so this may be a read error. This rearrangement joins TRBV5-1 to TRBJ2-7; D may be TRBD2 (6 bases). Germline loops: CDR1 SGHRS, CDR2 YFSETQ. The CDR3 covers 17 residues. Trimming took off 2 bases at V and 5 bases at J, with 23 bases between the two ends. The DNA of the CDR3 is TGCGCCAGCAGCTTTCTTAAGGTAGCTTATACGGGGGACGAGCAGTACTTC. Protein product: CASSFLKVAYTGDEQYF.

The rearrangement joins TRBV2 to TRBJ1-4; 9 bases line up with TRBD1. After removal of 5 bases from V and 4 bases from J, the junction contained 2 bases not matched to a gene. This CDR3 spans 14 amino acids. The germline CDR1 and CDR2 sequences are SNHLY and FYNNEI. The CDR3 loop reads CASSRQGGNEKLFF. In nucleotides, the CDR3 is TGTGCCAGCAGTCGACAGGGGGGTAATGAAAAACTGTTTTTT.

The chain couples TRBV28 to TRBJ2-5, with 7 bases that match TRBD1. The CDR3 is 12 residues long. Looked up from germline, CDR1 is MDHEN and CDR2 is SYDVKM. V was pared by 9 bases and J by 3 bases, with 4 bases of the junction left unmatched. The DNA for the CDR3 is TGTGCCAGAGGGGGCGGAAAAGAGACCCAGTACTTC. Translating gives CARGGGKETQYF.

The chain links TRBV5-1 to TRBJ2-4; D is possibly TRBD1 (5 bases). Trimming removed 5 bases from V and 11 bases from J, with 17 bases in between. Germline CDR1 is SGHRS and CDR2 is YFSETQ. CDR3 length: 13 amino acids. The CDR3 DNA reads as TGCGCCAGCAGGCAAGGGGCAGGGTGGGTTCAGTACTTC. This gives the protein CASRQGAGWVQYF.

The J gene is TRBJ2-3, the V gene TRBV5-1, with D possibly being TRBD1 (6 bases). Looked up from germline, CDR1 is SGHRS and CDR2 is YFSETQ. The CDR3 totals 16 residues. Deletions cut 0 bases from V and 2 bases from J, with 13 bases between. The chain's CDR3 is CASSLVRTVTTDTQYF. The CDR3 DNA sequence: TGCGCCAGCAGCTTGGTTCGGACAGTTACCACAGATACGCAGTATTTT.

A note on this clone: Germline and junction disagree at one end, which may indicate a read error. V gene TRBV7-9 combines with J gene TRBJ1-4; 10 bases agree with TRBD1. The length of the CDR3 is 19 residues. CDR1 and CDR2 (germline): SEHNR, FQNEAQ (reference sequence). This chain's CDR3 is CSSSRRGPIRGTGVEKLFF. As DNA, the CDR3 is TGTTCCAGCAGCCGAAGGGGACCGATTCGGGGGACAGGGGTTGAAAAACTGTTTTTT.

Turning to this clone: The junction and the germline gene differ at one end; a read error may be behind it. V usage is TRBV7-3 and J usage is TRBJ2-2; 8 nucleotides align to TRBD1. This CDR3 contains 16 residues. Germline V gene lookup returns CDR1 SGHTA and CDR2 FQGTGA. The CDR3 bases are TGTGCCAGCAGCTTAATTGGGGACAGGAACGCCGGGGAGCTGTTTTTT. It specifies CASSLIGDRNAGELFF.

This clone has a count of ten or more. Written as DNA, the CDR3 is TGCAGCGTGCGAGGACTAGCGGGAGGAAGTGGCTACAATGAGCAGTTCTTC. This sequence encodes CSVRGLAGGSGYNEQFF. This rearrangement joins TRBV29-1 to TRBJ2-1; 14 bases are shared with TRBD2. Trimming took 6 bases from V and 3 from J; bases not matched to a gene: 10. CDR1 is SQVTM, CDR2 ANQGSEA, per germline. The CDR3 has 17 residues.

The chain has TRBV10-1 and TRBJ2-2, with D perhaps TRBD1 (5 bases). Trimming left V 0 bases short and J 0 bases short, with 11 bases between. CDR1 is WNHNN and CDR2 is SYGVQD in the germline V gene (reference sequence). The CDR3 extends over 17 amino acids. The CDR3 protein is CASSESVQASNTGELFF. As DNA, the CDR3 is TGCGCCAGCAGTGAGTCGGTACAGGCCTCGAACACCGGGGAGCTGTTTTTT.

This clone was counted a few times. The V call is TRBV6-5, the J call TRBJ2-2, with TRBD1 identical over 8 bases. Germline-derived CDR1 and CDR2 are MNHEY and SVGAGI. This CDR3 comprises 14 residues. V gave up 6 bases and J gave up 4 bases; unmatched junction bases: 4. CDR3 nucleotides: TGTGCCAGCAGGTTCACAGGGGGCACCGGGGAGCTGTTTTTT. It encodes CASRFTGGTGELFF.

The chain uses TRBV28 and TRBJ1-1, with 7 bases matching TRBD1. CDR3 length equals 15 residues. J lost 0 bases, V lost 5 bases, and 6 bases had no gene match. Germline CDR1 and CDR2: MDHEN and SYDVKM. CDR3 sequence reads: CASSPTRGMNTEAFF. CDR3 sequence (DNA): TGTGCCAGCAGTCCAACCAGGGGGATGAACACTGAAGCTTTCTTT.

This sequence joins TRBV19 and TRBJ1-1; TRBD1 agrees at 8 bases. This CDR3 is built from 16 residues. Germline values: CDR1 LNHDA, CDR2 SQIVND (reference sequence). Trimming cost V 6 bases and J 3 bases; bases outside gene matches: 12. CDR3 in amino acids: CASSVQGALSHTEAFF. Written as DNA, the CDR3 is TGTGCCAGTAGCGTCCAGGGGGCCCTATCACACACTGAAGCTTTCTTT.

The rearrangement joins TRBV7-9 to TRBJ2-2; D unresolved. Per germline, CDR1 SEHNR and CDR2 FQNEAQ (reference sequence). The CDR3 is made up of 12 amino acids. Between the trimmed V and J ends, which lost 7 bases and 2 bases, there was a span of 5 bases. This CDR3 reads CASTGNTGELFF. CDR3 sequence (DNA): TGTGCCAGCACCGGTAACACCGGGGAGCTGTTTTTT.

The chain is built from TRBV19 and TRBJ2-4; D possibly corresponds to TRBD1 (7 bases). V lost 6 bases, J lost 6 bases, and 18 bases lay in between. In germline, CDR1 is LNHDA, CDR2 SQIVND (reference sequence). The CDR3 sequence is 15 residues long. The CDR3 loop is CASRGGGAGGNIQYF. The CDR3 region has the DNA TGTGCCAGTAGAGGAGGGGGCGCCGGGGGAAACATTCAGTACTTC.

The chain couples TRBV7-9 to TRBJ2-5; 10 bases match TRBD1. The V gene end was trimmed by 5 bases and the J gene end by 0 bases; junction bases not matched to a gene: 3. Germline assignment: CDR1 SEHNR and CDR2 FQNEAQ (reference sequence). This CDR3 is 15 amino acids long. CDR3 nucleotides: TGTGCCAGCAGCCGGGACAGGGGTTACCAAGAGACCCAGTACTTC. It yields the protein CASSRDRGYQETQYF. Full variable domain (remainder filled in from reference TRBV7-9 and TRBJ2-5): DTGVSQNPRHKITKRGQNVTFRCDPISEHNRLYWYRQTLGQGPEFLTYFQNEAQLEKSRLLSDRFSAERPKGSFSTLEIQRTEQGDSAMYLCASSRDRGYQETQYFGPGTRLLVL.

The chain is built from TRBV2 and TRBJ2-2; the D is unclear. The V gene's germline CDR1 is SNHLY and CDR2 FYNNEI. The V and J ends lost 4 bases and 6 bases respectively, with 6 bases between them. CDR3 length equals 12 residues. DNA of the CDR3: TGTGCCAGCAGTGGGCCTTCCGGGGAGCTGTTTTTT. Encoded protein: CASSGPSGELFF.

The chain is built from TRBV2 and TRBJ2-5, with TRBD2 matching over 7 bases. The CDR3 is 15 residues long. Germline V gene sequence: CDR1 SNHLY, CDR2 FYNNEI. V was pared by 6 bases and J by 5 bases, with 12 bases of the junction left unmatched. The CDR3 reads CASSLGEGSWETQYF. In DNA form, the CDR3 reads TGTGCCAGCAGCCTTGGGGAGGGATCGTGGGAGACCCAGTACTTC.

The chain's CDR3 is CATSPDTNIQYF. DNA for the CDR3: TGTGCCACCAGCCCTGACACAAACATTCAGTACTTC. The rearrangement links TRBV15 to TRBJ2-4; D is undetermined. The CDR3 covers 12 residues. The V end was cut by 5 bases, the J end by 6 bases, with 8 bases between. Germline V CDR1 and CDR2: LNHNV, YYDKDF (reference sequence).

The chain employs TRBV7-9 and TRBJ2-2; perhaps TRBD1 as D (6 bases). Per the germline V gene, CDR1 is SEHNR and CDR2 is FQNEAQ (reference sequence). V was pared by 5 bases and J by 3 bases, with 10 bases between. The CDR3 is 14 residues long. Written as DNA, the CDR3 is TGTGCCAGCAGCCCCGACAGGTACACCGGGGAGCTGTTTTTT. Translating gives CASSPDRYTGELFF.

The rearrangement uses TRBV7-8 and TRBJ2-7, with D possibly TRBD2 on 6 matching bases. This CDR3 is 14 amino acids long. The germline V gene encodes CDR1 SGHVS and CDR2 FQNEAQ. V dropped 1 base and J dropped 7 bases, with 14 bases sitting between them. The CDR3 reads CASSLVTGVSEQYF. CDR3 nucleotide sequence: TGTGCCAGCAGCTTAGTGACGGGGGTGTCTGAGCAGTACTTC.

The rearrangement uses TRBV28 and TRBJ2-7; 7 bases are shared with TRBD1. The CDR3 is 14 amino acids. The germline gives CDR1 MDHEN, CDR2 SYDVKM. V lost 2 bases to trimming and J lost 4 bases; unmatched junction nucleotides: 5. CDR3 nucleotide sequence: TGTGCCAGCAGTTTACAGGGGGTGTTATACGAGCAGTACTTC. It translates to CASSLQGVLYEQYF. Filled out from reference TRBV28 and TRBJ2-7, the complete variable domain reads DVKVTQSSRYLVKRTGEKVFLECVQDMDHENMFWYRQDPGLGLRLIYFSYDVKMKEKGDIPEGYSVSREKKERFSLILESASTNQTSMYLCASSLQGVLYEQYFGPGTRLTVT.

V usage is TRBV5-6 and J usage is TRBJ2-1; 8 bases line up with TRBD2. Germline lookup yields CDR1 SGHDT and CDR2 YYEEEE. V was pared by 4 bases and J by 8 bases, with 17 bases of the junction left unmatched. This CDR3 has 17 amino acids. CDR3 sequence: CASSPSQREYQGYEQFF. DNA of the CDR3: TGTGCCAGCAGCCCCAGTCAGCGGGAGTATCAAGGGTATGAGCAGTTCTTC.

The chain uses TRBV6-5 and TRBJ2-7; TRBD2 is a possible D gene (5 bases). Trimming cost V 6 bases and J 6 bases, with 15 bases left between them. CDR1 MNHEY and CDR2 SVGAGI come from the germline V gene. This CDR3 spans 13 amino acids. CDR3 nucleotides: TGTGCCAGCAGCTCCAAGTTGCGGGTCGAGCAGTACTTC. Translated, it gives CASSSKLRVEQYF.